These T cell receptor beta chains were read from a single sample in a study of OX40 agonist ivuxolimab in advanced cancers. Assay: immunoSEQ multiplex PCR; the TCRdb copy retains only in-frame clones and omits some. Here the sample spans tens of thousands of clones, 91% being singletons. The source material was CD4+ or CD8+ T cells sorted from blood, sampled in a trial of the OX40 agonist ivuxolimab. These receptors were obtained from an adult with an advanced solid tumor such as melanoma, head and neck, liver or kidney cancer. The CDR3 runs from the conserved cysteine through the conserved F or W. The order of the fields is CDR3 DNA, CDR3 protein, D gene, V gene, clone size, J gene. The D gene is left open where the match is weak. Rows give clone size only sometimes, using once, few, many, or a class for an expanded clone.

CDR3nt: TGTGCCTGGAGCCCAGGAGGGGGCTCAACCGTGGACACTGAAGCTTTCTTT
CDR3aa: CAWSPGGGSTVDTEAFF
d_gene: TRBD1
v_gene: TRBV30
abundance: -
j_gene: TRBJ1-1

CDR3nt: TGTGCCAGCAGTCCCCTTACCTACGAGCAGTACTTC
CDR3aa: CASSPLTYEQYF
d_gene: -
v_gene: TRBV2
abundance: -
j_gene: TRBJ2-7

CDR3nt: TGTGCCAGCAGTCGGTGGGACGGCCAGCCCCAGCATTTT
CDR3aa: CASSRWDGQPQHF
d_gene: -
v_gene: TRBV6-5
abundance: -
j_gene: TRBJ1-5

CDR3nt: TGTGCCAGCAGTTACGGCGTCACAGATACGCAGTATTTT
CDR3aa: CASSYGVTDTQYF
d_gene: -
v_gene: TRBV6-5
abundance: -
j_gene: TRBJ2-3

CDR3nt: TGTGCCACCAGCACCGGACAGGGAAGCGAAAAACTGTTTTTT
CDR3aa: CATSTGQGSEKLFF
d_gene: TRBD1
v_gene: TRBV15
abundance: -
j_gene: TRBJ1-4

CDR3nt: TGTGCCAGTAGTATAGCCGGACTAACGGTGGGAGATACGCAGTATTTT
CDR3aa: CASSIAGLTVGDTQYF
d_gene: -
v_gene: TRBV19
abundance: -
j_gene: TRBJ2-3

CDR3nt: TGTGCCAGCAGTTTCCTTCAGGACAGGGAGGAGTATTTT
CDR3aa: CASSFLQDREEYF
d_gene: TRBD1
v_gene: TRBV28
abundance: -
j_gene: TRBJ2-3

CDR3nt: TGTGCCAGTAGTATTTCAAGCAGTGGGAACATTCAGTACTTC
CDR3aa: CASSISSSGNIQYF
d_gene: -
v_gene: TRBV19
abundance: -
j_gene: TRBJ2-4

CDR3nt: TGTGCCAGCAGCCAGGAGGTGGCCGGGGAGCTGTTTTTT
CDR3aa: CASSQEVAGELFF
d_gene: -
v_gene: TRBV4-2
abundance: -
j_gene: TRBJ2-2

CDR3nt: TGCGCCAGCAGCCCGGGACAGGGTTTGGGCGAGCAGTACTTC
CDR3aa: CASSPGQGLGEQYF
d_gene: TRBD1
v_gene: TRBV5-1
abundance: -
j_gene: TRBJ2-7

CDR3nt: TGCGCCAGCAGCTTGGACGGGGCGACGGTACCTTTCTTT
CDR3aa: CASSLDGATVPFF
d_gene: -
v_gene: TRBV5-1
abundance: -
j_gene: TRBJ1-1

CDR3nt: TGTGCCAGTCTTTGGACTTTCACAGATACGCAGTATTTT
CDR3aa: CASLWTFTDTQYF
d_gene: -
v_gene: TRBV6-1
abundance: -
j_gene: TRBJ2-3

CDR3nt: TGTGCCAGCAGCTTAGTATCAGGGGAAGAAGCTTTCTTT
CDR3aa: CASSLVSGEEAFF
d_gene: -
v_gene: TRBV7-2
abundance: once
j_gene: TRBJ1-1

CDR3nt: TGTGCCAGTAGTAAGACGGGTACCCTCTATGGCTACACCTTC
CDR3aa: CASSKTGTLYGYTF
d_gene: -
v_gene: TRBV19
abundance: -
j_gene: TRBJ1-2

CDR3nt: TGTGCCAGCAGTTTGGCGGGGATGAACACTGAAGCTTTCTTT
CDR3aa: CASSLAGMNTEAFF
d_gene: -
v_gene: TRBV28
abundance: -
j_gene: TRBJ1-1

CDR3nt: TGCGCCAGCAGCCTTCGGGACAGGGGACCCCCTAACAATGAGCAGTTCTTC
CDR3aa: CASSLRDRGPPNNEQFF
d_gene: TRBD1
v_gene: TRBV5-1
abundance: -
j_gene: TRBJ2-1

CDR3nt: TGTGCCAGCAGTGATCGGGGTGCCACTTCCCACGAGCAGTACTTC
CDR3aa: CASSDRGATSHEQYF
d_gene: -
v_gene: TRBV6-1
abundance: -
j_gene: TRBJ2-7

CDR3nt: TGTGCCAGCAGTTACCAGGGGGGCTCCTATAATTCACCCCTCCACTTT
CDR3aa: CASSYQGGSYNSPLHF
d_gene: TRBD1
v_gene: TRBV28
abundance: -
j_gene: TRBJ1-6

CDR3nt: TGTGCCAGCAGTCTAAACGGGGGAGTACAAGAGACCCAGTACTTC
CDR3aa: CASSLNGGVQETQYF
d_gene: -
v_gene: TRBV27
abundance: -
j_gene: TRBJ2-5

CDR3nt: TGTGCCAGCAGCTCGCAGGGGGTGGATGGCTACACCTTC
CDR3aa: CASSSQGVDGYTF
d_gene: TRBD1
v_gene: TRBV5-4
abundance: -
j_gene: TRBJ1-2

CDR3nt: TGTGCCAGCAGTCCGAGGCGGGGCTTTTATGGCTACACCTTC
CDR3aa: CASSPRRGFYGYTF
d_gene: -
v_gene: TRBV2
abundance: -
j_gene: TRBJ1-2

CDR3nt: TGTGCCAGCAGCTTAGGTAGCGGGGTAAATGAGCAGTTCTTC
CDR3aa: CASSLGSGVNEQFF
d_gene: TRBD2
v_gene: TRBV7-8
abundance: -
j_gene: TRBJ2-1

CDR3nt: TGTGCCAGCAGTGAAGAAGTTAATCAGCCCCAGCATTTT
CDR3aa: CASSEEVNQPQHF
d_gene: -
v_gene: TRBV2
abundance: few
j_gene: TRBJ1-5

CDR3nt: TGTGCCAGCAGTCCCTACCTCCAAAGCGACGGCTACACCTTC
CDR3aa: CASSPYLQSDGYTF
d_gene: -
v_gene: TRBV28
abundance: -
j_gene: TRBJ1-2

CDR3nt: TGTGCCAGCAGTTCGTCCCGCAGGGTCGCAAACACTGAAGCTTTCTTT
CDR3aa: CASSSSRRVANTEAFF
d_gene: -
v_gene: TRBV28
abundance: -
j_gene: TRBJ1-1

CDR3nt: TGTGCCAGCCGGGGAGGGGTCTATGGCTACACCTTC
CDR3aa: CASRGGVYGYTF
d_gene: -
v_gene: TRBV9
abundance: once
j_gene: TRBJ1-2

CDR3nt: TGTGCCAGCAGCTCGCAATTGTACGAGCAGTACTTC
CDR3aa: CASSSQLYEQYF
d_gene: -
v_gene: TRBV7-2
abundance: -
j_gene: TRBJ2-7

CDR3nt: TGTGCCACCAGCAGAGGGACAGGAATCGGGCAGTTCTTC
CDR3aa: CATSRGTGIGQFF
d_gene: TRBD1
v_gene: TRBV15
abundance: -
j_gene: TRBJ2-1

CDR3nt: TGTGCCAGCAGCTTAGAAAATTCGGGCGTGAGTGAAAAACTGTTTTTT
CDR3aa: CASSLENSGVSEKLFF
d_gene: -
v_gene: TRBV7-6
abundance: -
j_gene: TRBJ1-4

CDR3nt: TGTGCCAGCAGCTTACGGACCCGTTACAATGAGCAGTTCTTC
CDR3aa: CASSLRTRYNEQFF
d_gene: -
v_gene: TRBV13
abundance: -
j_gene: TRBJ2-1

CDR3nt: TGTGCCAGCAGATTATCAGGGTTGAGCAATCAGCCCCAGCATTTT
CDR3aa: CASRLSGLSNQPQHF
d_gene: -
v_gene: TRBV28
abundance: -
j_gene: TRBJ1-5

CDR3nt: TGTGCCAGCAGCGGGGGGGTCCTCGATACGCAGTATTTT
CDR3aa: CASSGGVLDTQYF
d_gene: TRBD2
v_gene: TRBV2
abundance: -
j_gene: TRBJ2-3

CDR3nt: TGTGCCACCAGCAGAGGTGGCAGTACTTCCTACGAGCAGTACTTC
CDR3aa: CATSRGGSTSYEQYF
d_gene: -
v_gene: TRBV15
abundance: -
j_gene: TRBJ2-7

CDR3nt: TGTGCCAGCAGCTTGGGGGGGGCCGGCACAGATACGCAGTATTTT
CDR3aa: CASSLGGAGTDTQYF
d_gene: -
v_gene: TRBV7-7
abundance: -
j_gene: TRBJ2-3

CDR3nt: TGTGCCAGCAGCTTGGGGGGACTACTTTCTTCCTACGAGCAGTACTTC
CDR3aa: CASSLGGLLSSYEQYF
d_gene: TRBD2
v_gene: TRBV5-6
abundance: -
j_gene: TRBJ2-7

CDR3nt: TGCGCCAGCAAGCGAGCGGAGAGCACAGATACGCAGTATTTT
CDR3aa: CASKRAESTDTQYF
d_gene: -
v_gene: TRBV10-1
abundance: -
j_gene: TRBJ2-3

CDR3nt: TGTGCCAGCAGCTTAGGTACTAGGCAGGTGGGGGAGACCCAGTACTTC
CDR3aa: CASSLGTRQVGETQYF
d_gene: -
v_gene: TRBV11-2
abundance: -
j_gene: TRBJ2-5

CDR3nt: TGCGCCAGCAGCCAACCTGGTGAGGGGCTGAACACTGAAGCTTTCTTT
CDR3aa: CASSQPGEGLNTEAFF
d_gene: -
v_gene: TRBV4-1
abundance: few
j_gene: TRBJ1-1

CDR3nt: TGTGCCAGCAGCTTAGGGAGCTCCTATAATTCACCCCTCCACTTT
CDR3aa: CASSLGSSYNSPLHF
d_gene: -
v_gene: TRBV7-9
abundance: -
j_gene: TRBJ1-6

CDR3nt: TGTGCCAGCAGCCCCGACCTGCCGGGGGAGTTCTTC
CDR3aa: CASSPDLPGEFF
d_gene: -
v_gene: TRBV7-9
abundance: -
j_gene: TRBJ2-1

CDR3nt: TGTGCCAGCAGCTTATTTCTCAATCAGCCCCAGCATTTT
CDR3aa: CASSLFLNQPQHF
d_gene: -
v_gene: TRBV7-8
abundance: -
j_gene: TRBJ1-5

CDR3nt: TGTGCCAGCAGAACCCCGGGACTAGCGGCCAATGAGCAGTTCTTC
CDR3aa: CASRTPGLAANEQFF
d_gene: TRBD2
v_gene: TRBV6-1
abundance: -
j_gene: TRBJ2-1

CDR3nt: TGTGCCAGCAGCGCCTCGGAGAAGCAGCCCCAGCATTTT
CDR3aa: CASSASEKQPQHF
d_gene: -
v_gene: TRBV2
abundance: -
j_gene: TRBJ1-5

CDR3nt: TGTGCCAGCAGTGCCTCGAGAGACAAAAACATTCAGTACTTC
CDR3aa: CASSASRDKNIQYF
d_gene: -
v_gene: TRBV6-6
abundance: once
j_gene: TRBJ2-4

CDR3nt: TGTGCCAGCAGCTCGGGGCAGGGACCCTATGGCTACACCTTC
CDR3aa: CASSSGQGPYGYTF
d_gene: -
v_gene: TRBV5-6
abundance: once
j_gene: TRBJ1-2

CDR3nt: TGCGCCAGCAGCTTGGCCAGGGGAAACACTGAAGCTTTCTTT
CDR3aa: CASSLARGNTEAFF
d_gene: -
v_gene: TRBV5-1
abundance: -
j_gene: TRBJ1-1

CDR3nt: TGTGCCAGCTCACCCGCAGATTTTGTAACCGGGGAGCTGTTTTTT
CDR3aa: CASSPADFVTGELFF
d_gene: -
v_gene: TRBV18
abundance: -
j_gene: TRBJ2-2